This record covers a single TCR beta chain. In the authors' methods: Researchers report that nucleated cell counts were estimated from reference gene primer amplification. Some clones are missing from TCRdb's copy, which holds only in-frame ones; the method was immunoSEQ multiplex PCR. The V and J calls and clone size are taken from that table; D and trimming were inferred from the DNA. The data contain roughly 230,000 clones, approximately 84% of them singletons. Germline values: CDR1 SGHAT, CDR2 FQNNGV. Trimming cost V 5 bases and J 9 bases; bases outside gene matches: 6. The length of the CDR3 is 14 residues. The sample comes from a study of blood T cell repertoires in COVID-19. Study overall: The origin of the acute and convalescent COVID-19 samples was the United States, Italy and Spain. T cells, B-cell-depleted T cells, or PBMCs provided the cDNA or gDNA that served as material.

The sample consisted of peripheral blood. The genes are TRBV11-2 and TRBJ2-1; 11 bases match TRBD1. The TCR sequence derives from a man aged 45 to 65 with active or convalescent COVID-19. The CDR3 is CASSPGQGAGEQFF. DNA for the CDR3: TGTGCCAGCAGCCCAGGACAGGGGGCGGGTGAGCAGTTCTTC.